This section outlines one T cell receptor (beta chain) sequence together with its context. Its specificity is unknown. This sample was included in a study of cytomegalovirus exposure and HLA in healthy donors. At the level of the study: The 100 to 150 validation repertoires and the 666 first-cohort repertoires shared a platform, a later analysis reported.

Sequencing used immunoSEQ multiplex PCR; TCRdb keeps in-frame clones, though not all of them. Of under 200,000 clones detected, about 90% appear once; the ten largest clones hold about a tenth. V was pared by 8 bases and J by 5 bases, with 9 bases of the junction left unmatched. The CDR3 sequence is 14 residues long. Germline values: CDR1 MGHDK, CDR2 SYGVNS. Study-wide results and limits: For cytomegalovirus status, the classifier reportedly gave diagnoses with high specificity and sensitivity. The study labeled 150 to 200 TCR beta chains cytomegalovirus-associated. CMV antigen specificity was confirmed in vitro for a few CMV-associated chains.

The receptor comes from a woman aged 18-30 years in good health and CMV-seropositive. Sequenced sample: PBMCs. The chain employs TRBV25-1 and TRBJ1-5; 7 bases map to TRBD1. The CDR3 bases are TGTGCCAGCTCTGGGGCAGGGGGTTATCAGCCCCAGCATTTT. It encodes CASSGAGGYQPQHF.